This TCR beta chain came from a study of blood T cells in healthy people across ages. Remarks on this clonotype: At one of its ends the junction is not consistent with the germline gene, which may arise from a read error.

CDR1 and CDR2 (germline): SQVTM, ANQGSEA. There are 14 residues in the CDR3. Then a second PCR, running about 7 to 11 cycles, was carried out with a sample-barcoded 5' primer and a J-beta primer mix. TCRdb independently ran MiXCR on the 5' RACE reads; one entry per CDR3 protein. The repertoire holds over 1,500,000 distinct CDR3 sequences, roughly 49% seen once, with more than 2% in the top ten. The J gene is TRBJ2-1, the V gene TRBV29-1; D not certain. The source of this sequence is a woman in her thirties or forties in good health. The sample comprised blood. This CDR3 is CGVVEQPPLIEQFF. The CDR3 DNA follows: TGCGGCGTTGTGGAACAACCACCTTTAATAGAGCAGTTCTTC.